This TCR beta chain originates from a study of blood T cell repertoires in COVID-19. The wider study: Researchers got acute and convalescent COVID-19 samples from the United States, Italy and Spain. The cDNA or gDNA used as material had been derived from T cells, B-cell-depleted T cells, or PBMCs.

This CDR3 region has 15 residues. Germline CDR1 and CDR2: MGHRA and YSYEKL. The germline V and J ends were trimmed by 1 base and 4 bases, with 13 bases remaining between them. In the original workflow: Scientists estimated how many nucleated cells there were by amplifying reference gene primers. Libraries were prepared by immunoSEQ multiplex PCR; TCRdb keeps only in-frame clonotypes and omits some of them. V, J and clone size are taken as reported in that table, and D and trimming were inferred from the DNA itself. The data contain fewer than 200,000 clones, about nine tenths of them singletons. This clone was seen only once.

V and J are TRBV4-1 and TRBJ1-1, with a weak D call TRBD1 (5 bases). This TCR was sampled from a man in his fifties or sixties with acute or convalescent COVID-19. Sequenced material: peripheral blood. The CDR3 DNA reads TGCGCCAGCAGCCAAGGTGGCAGGGCGACCACTGAAGCTTTCTTT. Encoded protein: CASSQGGRATTEAFF.